This T cell receptor (beta chain) emerged from a study of Ad26.COV2.S vaccination and SARS-CoV-2 variants. Findings and limits, study-wide: Reported findings describe substantial breadth in spike-specific CD8+ and CD4+ T cell responses following vaccination.

The germline CDR1 and CDR2 sequences are SGHNT and YYREEE (reference sequence). The CDR3 covers 16 residues. V was pared by 6 bases and J by 3 bases, with 19 bases between. Treatment in this sample: around 19 received Ad26.COV2.S at low or high dose, single or two shots; a few received placebo; per-sample allocation not given. Each sample was drawn 63 days after the first injection (of vaccine or placebo). Sequencing was performed with immunoSEQ multiplex PCR; in TCRdb, only in-frame clones are kept and a portion is missing. The sample lists fewer than 800,000 clones, around 92% occurring once. As to this clone: Antigen unknown.

The sample consisted of peripheral blood, taken in a trial of Ad26.COV2.S vaccine versus placebo. V gene TRBV5-4 combines with J gene TRBJ1-3; no clear D gene. This sequence originates from a person between 18 and 65 years old who received the Ad26.COV2.S COVID-19 vaccine or a placebo. The CDR3 spells CASKGPTDLGGNTIYF. The CDR3 region has the DNA TGTGCCAGCAAAGGACCTACCGACTTAGGTGGAAACACCATATATTTT.